The rows below give T cell receptor beta chains drawn from one sample of a study of cytomegalovirus exposure and HLA in healthy donors. TCRdb's table, derived via immunoSEQ multiplex PCR, lists solely in-frame clones and lacks some. The data show around 100,000 clones, around 65% seen once. Input material: PBMCs. These receptors originate from a woman aged 45-65 years in good health and CMV-seronegative. Each CDR3 is given with its conserved first and last residue. Fields, in order: J gene, D gene, V gene, clone size, CDR3 DNA, CDR3 protein. The D gene is left open where the match is weak. Not all rows give a size; the values are once, few, many and, for expanded clones, a class.

TRBJ2-7 TRBD2 TRBV5-1 . TGCGCCAGCAGCTTGGTTCAGGGGGTCCTAGCGGGGGGTACCTACGAGCAGTACTTC CASSLVQGVLAGGTYEQYF
TRBJ2-2 . TRBV27 . TGTGCCAGCAGTTTATCCCAGGGGAATGGGGAGCTGTTTTTT CASSLSQGNGELFF
TRBJ2-5 . TRBV11-3 few TGTGCCAGCAGGATGGGGGCGGGAGAGACCCAGTACTTC CASRMGAGETQYF
TRBJ1-6 . TRBV11-2 . TGTGCCAGCAGCTCTCAGGAAAATTCACCCCTCCACTTT CASSSQENSPLHF
TRBJ2-3 . TRBV5-4 few TGTGCCAGCAGCTTATTGAATTACGGTACGCAGTATTTT CASSLLNYGTQYF
TRBJ2-1 . TRBV7-9 . TGTGCCAGCAGCTTAGCAGGGGTTGGTAGCAATGAGCAGTTCTTC CASSLAGVGSNEQFF
TRBJ1-3 . TRBV19 . TGTGCCAGTAGTCTGGAACAGGCCTTCTCTGGAAACACCATATATTTT CASSLEQAFSGNTIYF
TRBJ2-5 TRBD2 TRBV2 . TGTGCCAGCAGTGAGAATAGGGGACTAGCGGGAGAGACCCAGTACTTC CASSENRGLAGETQYF
TRBJ2-7 TRBD1 TRBV7-2 few TGTGCCAGCAGCCGCCAGGGACAGGTTGCCTACGAGCAGTACTTC CASSRQGQVAYEQYF
TRBJ2-3 . TRBV5-4 . TGTGCCAGCAGGTCTGGACTGACCACAGATACGCAGTATTTT CASRSGLTTDTQYF
TRBJ2-7 TRBD2 TRBV6-6 . TGTGCCAGCAGGCCCACCGGGAGCGGGAGGGCGCGCGAGCAGTACTTC CASRPTGSGRAREQYF
TRBJ2-1 TRBD2 TRBV4-2 few TGTGCCAGCAGCCAAGATCTGAGCGGGAGTTACAATGAGCAGTTCTTC CASSQDLSGSYNEQFF
TRBJ1-4 TRBD1 TRBV5-4 . TGTGCCAGCAGCTTGGAGGGACAGGGGTTCGCTAATGAAAAACTGTTTTTT CASSLEGQGFANEKLFF
TRBJ1-2 . TRBV19 . TGTGCCAGTAGTATAGCAGGGAAGGGTCGGGGCTACACCTTC CASSIAGKGRGYTF
TRBJ2-2 TRBD1 TRBV4-2 . TGTGCCAGCAGCCGAGGGACAGCCAGAAACACCGGGGAGCTGTTTTTT CASSRGTARNTGELFF
TRBJ2-7 TRBD2 TRBV19 few TGTGCCAGTAGTATTTCGTATGGCGCGGGACTAACGTCTTACGAGCAGTACTTC CASSISYGAGLTSYEQYF
TRBJ2-3 TRBD2 TRBV15 . TGTGCCACCAGCAGAGATAGGACTAGCGGGGGTGCTAGCACAGATACGCAGTATTTT CATSRDRTSGGASTDTQYF
TRBJ1-2 TRBD1 TRBV5-4 . TGTGCCAGCAGGGGTGGTGCGGGACAGGGATTCGAATCAGCGGGCTACACCTTC CASRGGAGQGFESAGYTF
TRBJ2-7 . TRBV18 . TGTGCCAGCTCACCACCGAGTCCCTCCTACGAGCAGTACTTC CASSPPSPSYEQYF
TRBJ2-3 . TRBV7-6 . TGTGCCAGCAGCTTAGGTCTCAGCACAGATACGCAGTATTTT CASSLGLSTDTQYF
TRBJ2-3 . TRBV30 few TGTGCCTGGAATAACATATGGTCCCCTACGCAGTATTTT CAWNNIWSPTQYF
TRBJ2-3 . TRBV30 few TGTGCCTGGAGTGTATCGGGGGATACGCAGTATTTT CAWSVSGDTQYF
TRBJ1-1 . TRBV18 few TGTGCCAGCTCAGCCTACAAGCCCACGGGGAACACTGAAGCTTTCTTT CASSAYKPTGNTEAFF
TRBJ2-2 TRBD1 TRBV14 once TGTGCCAGCAGCCCCTTTGGGACAGGGAACACCGGGGAGCTGTTTTTT CASSPFGTGNTGELFF
TRBJ1-2 TRBD1 TRBV4-1 . TGCGCCAGCAGCCAGGGACAGGGAACTAACTATGGCTACACCTTC CASSQGQGTNYGYTF
TRBJ1-3 TRBD1 TRBV28 few TGTGCCAGCAGTTGGGACAGCTCTGGAAACACCATATATTTT CASSWDSSGNTIYF
TRBJ2-7 TRBD1 TRBV15 . TGTGCCACCAGCAGGGGACCGGGACAGGGGGCGGGATACGAGCAGTACTTC CATSRGPGQGAGYEQYF
TRBJ1-2 . TRBV28 . TGTGCCAGCAGTTCAGGCGGACAGATTCGGAAAAGAAATGGCTACACCTTC CASSSGGQIRKRNGYTF
TRBJ2-7 . TRBV5-1 . TGCGCCAGCAGCTTTGGACAGAACGACGAGCAGTACTTC CASSFGQNDEQYF
TRBJ2-1 TRBD1 TRBV10-3 . TGTGCCATCAGTGAGGAGGAGACAGGGGGCGGCTATGAGCAGTTCTTC CAISEEETGGGYEQFF
TRBJ2-1 TRBD1 TRBV6-1 few TGTGCCAGCAGACGGGACAGGGCGTACAATGAGCAGTTCTTC CASRRDRAYNEQFF
TRBJ2-5 . TRBV18 . TGTGCCAGCTCACCACGCGAAGAGACCCAGTACTTC CASSPREETQYF
TRBJ1-6 TRBD1 TRBV19 . TGTGCCAGTAGTACGGGACAGATTAACTCACCCCTCCACTTT CASSTGQINSPLHF
TRBJ2-5 . TRBV6-4 . TGTGCCAGCAGTGCCCGGTTTGGGGCCCAAGAGACCCAGTACTTC CASSARFGAQETQYF
TRBJ2-5 . TRBV28 . TGTGCCAGCAGTTTGGCGGGGATGCAAGAGACCCAGTACTTC CASSLAGMQETQYF
TRBJ2-3 . TRBV14 . TGTGCCAGCAGCCAGAATCGTAGAGGGCATCTCACAGATACGCAGTATTTT CASSQNRRGHLTDTQYF
TRBJ2-6 . TRBV19 . TGTGCCAGTAGTTATTCCGGGGCCAACGTCCTGACTTTC CASSYSGANVLTF
TRBJ1-4 . TRBV19 . TGTGCCAGTAGTATTCGGGGCCGGGAGGAAAAACTGTTTTTT CASSIRGREEKLFF
TRBJ2-3 TRBD1 TRBV28 . TGTGCCAGCAGTCTTGGACAGGGGGCAAGCACAGATACGCAGTATTTT CASSLGQGASTDTQYF
TRBJ2-7 TRBD2 TRBV4-3 few TGCGCCAGCAGCCAAGAGCGATTAGCGGGCTATCGCTCCTACGAGCAGTACTTC CASSQERLAGYRSYEQYF
TRBJ1-3 . TRBV28 . TGTGCCAGCAGTTTGGTTCCAGTCAATGGAAACACCATATATTTT CASSLVPVNGNTIYF
TRBJ1-1 TRBD1 TRBV9 . TGTGCCAGCAGCCCGAACGTTCAGGGGGTGATGAACACTGAAGCTTTCTTT CASSPNVQGVMNTEAFF
TRBJ1-1 . TRBV11-2 . TGTGCCAGCAGCCTCCAGGGCGACACTGAAGCTTTCTTT CASSLQGDTEAFF
TRBJ2-7 TRBD2 TRBV5-1 . TGCGCCAGCAGCAAGCCGGGACTAGCGGGGGTCTACGAGCAGTACTTC CASSKPGLAGVYEQYF
TRBJ1-1 . TRBV11-3 . TGTGCCAGCAGCGTAACCACAGGGTTTAACACTGAAGCTTTCTTT CASSVTTGFNTEAFF
TRBJ2-5 . TRBV2 . TGTGCCAGTGAAAGGGGGATAGAGACCCAGTACTTC CASERGIETQYF
TRBJ2-5 . TRBV7-9 . TGTGCCAGCAGCTTAATAATCGGGGGACTCGAGACCCAGTACTTC CASSLIIGGLETQYF
TRBJ2-2 . TRBV29-1 once TGCAGCGTTGAATTTGCTACCAGGGTTAACACCGGGGAGCTGTTTTTT CSVEFATRVNTGELFF
TRBJ1-1 . TRBV2 . TGTGCCAGCAGTGACGGCAGGGATACGGGCACTGAAGCTTTCTTT CASSDGRDTGTEAFF
TRBJ1-4 . TRBV7-2 once TGTGCCAGCAGCTTAGGAGGATTTGGGAGTGAAAAACTGTTTTTT CASSLGGFGSEKLFF
TRBJ2-5 . TRBV29-1 few TGCAGCGTTGCATACACCCCGAAAGAGACCCAGTACTTC CSVAYTPKETQYF
TRBJ1-2 TRBD1 TRBV7-9 . TGTGCCAGTACAAGACAGGGGGAGTCCTATGGCTACACCTTC CASTRQGESYGYTF